The 26 T cell receptor beta chains in this list originate from one sample, sequenced in a study of a mutant IDH1 vaccine in newly diagnosed glioma. Profiled with immunoSEQ multiplex PCR; TCRdb holds only in-frame clones, not every one. The table shows about 38,000 clones, with approximately 92% occurring only once. Described time point: baseline, week 1 (first vaccination visit). The treatment denotes: pre-vaccination baseline after standard-of-care therapy. The specimen comprised PBMCs, sampled from a glioma patient treated with radiotherapy, temozolomide or both. The receptors originated from a man younger than 35 with glioma.

The chain combines TRBV15 with TRBJ2-7; unclear D gene. Germline V gives CDR1 LNHNV, CDR2 YYDKDF (reference sequence). This CDR3 region has 14 residues. V lost 1 base and J 3 bases, leaving 10 bases between the germline ends. The CDR3 DNA reads as TGTGCCACCAGCAGAGTAGTGGGGAACTACGAGCAGTACTTC. Translation gives CATSRVVGNYEQYF.

This rearrangement joins TRBV5-1 to TRBJ1-6, with 9 nucleotides matching TRBD1. V shed 7 bases, J shed 8 bases, and the junction held 7 bases outside the gene matches. CDR3 size: 14 residues. Germline V gives CDR1 SGHRS, CDR2 YFSETQ. CDR3 protein: CASGQGLGDSPLHF. CDR3 coding DNA: TGCGCCAGCGGACAGGGGCTAGGTGATTCACCCCTCCACTTT.

This sequence joins TRBV14 and TRBJ1-5; D possibly corresponds to TRBD1 (5 bases). V was shortened by 1 base and J by 0 bases, with 10 bases between the two germline ends. Germline loops: CDR1 SGHDN, CDR2 FVKESK. The CDR3 runs to 16 residues. CDR3 amino acids: CASSQGGPDSNQPQHF. The CDR3 DNA reads TGTGCCAGCAGCCAAGGGGGCCCAGATAGCAATCAGCCCCAGCATTTT.

The V gene is TRBV29-1, the J gene TRBJ2-3; 7 bases fit TRBD2. CDR1 and CDR2 (germline): SQVTM, ANQGSEA. The CDR3 is 15 amino acids. With 7 bases clipped from V and 2 bases from J, the junction kept 12 bases outside the gene matches. The DNA of the CDR3 is TGCAGCGGTTGGGCTTTCGCGGGAGACACAGATACGCAGTATTTT. Translation: CSGWAFAGDTDTQYF.

This chain joins TRBV11-2 and TRBJ2-7; TRBD1 might be the D (5 bases). The germline V and J ends were trimmed by 4 bases and 3 bases, with 10 bases remaining between them. Germline V lookup: CDR1 SGHAT, CDR2 FQNNGV. CDR3 length equals 13 residues. The CDR3 protein is CASSSFDSYEQYF. DNA for the CDR3: TGTGCCAGCAGCTCCTTTGACAGCTACGAGCAGTACTTC.

CDR3 loop: CASSLDRASEKLFF. The CDR3 DNA sequence: TGTGCCAGTAGCCTCGACAGGGCCAGCGAAAAACTGTTTTTT. The V call is TRBV19, the J call TRBJ1-4, with TRBD1 identical over 7 bases. The V gene's germline CDR1 is LNHDA and CDR2 SQIVND (reference sequence). Trimming at V came to 6 bases and at J to 8 bases, leaving 9 bases not matched to a gene. The CDR3 is 14 residues long. The variable domain in full, with the rest retrieved from reference TRBV19 and TRBJ1-4, is DGGITQSPKYLFRKEGQNVTLSCEQNLNHDAMYWYRQDPGQGLRLIYYSQIVNDFQKGDIAEGYSVSREKKESFPLTVTSAQKNPTAFYLCASSLDRASEKLFFGSGTQLSVL.

The chain has TRBV9 and TRBJ1-3, with D possibly being TRBD1 (6 bases). V was clipped by 1 base and J by 6 bases, with 8 bases between them. Germline loops: CDR1 SGDLS, CDR2 YYNGEE. CDR3 size: 13 residues. The CDR3 is CASSVPGANTIYF. In DNA form, the CDR3 reads TGTGCCAGCAGCGTACCGGGGGCAAACACCATATATTTT.

This chain connects TRBV28 to TRBJ1-2; maybe TRBD1 (6 bases). The CDR3 has 10 amino acids. The V end lost 8 bases, the J end lost 8 bases, and 9 bases lay between the germline ends. The germline V gene has CDR1 MDHEN and CDR2 SYDVKM. DNA for the CDR3: TGTGCCAGCTGGAGGGGGGGCTACACCTTC. Translation gives CASWRGGYTF.

The rearrangement links TRBV5-6 to TRBJ2-7; TRBD1 matches at 8 bases. The V and J ends lost 3 bases and 5 bases, in that order; junction bases with no gene match: 10. Looked up from germline, CDR1 is SGHDT and CDR2 is YYEEEE. The CDR3 has 15 residues. DNA for the CDR3: TGTGCCAGCAGCTCTCAGACAGGGGAGTCTAACGAGCAGTACTTC. The encoded protein is CASSSQTGESNEQYF.

This sequence joins TRBV7-9 and TRBJ2-7; 7 nucleotides line up with TRBD2. The CDR3 runs 15 residues. The germline V gene has CDR1 SEHNR and CDR2 FQNEAQ (reference sequence). V was clipped by 7 bases and J by 2 bases; unmatched bases: 11. The CDR3 DNA reads as TGTGCCAGCACCGGGGGACTACGCCCACCCTACGAGCAGTACTTC. This sequence encodes CASTGGLRPPYEQYF.

The count of this clone is one. This chain joins TRBV27 and TRBJ2-3; 15 nucleotides agree with TRBD2. V lost 5 bases to trimming and J lost 4 bases; unmatched junction nucleotides: 4. Germline CDR1 MNHEY, CDR2 SMNVEV (reference sequence). There are 16 residues in the CDR3. The CDR3 reads CASSTGTSGRSDTQYF. CDR3 nucleotide sequence: TGTGCCAGCAGTACCGGGACTAGCGGGAGGTCAGATACGCAGTATTTT.

This clone appeared a few times. The chain recombines TRBV2 with TRBJ1-5, with TRBD1 matching 11 bases. Germline V lookup: CDR1 SNHLY, CDR2 FYNNEI. This CDR3 has 14 amino acids. With 6 bases clipped from V and 6 bases from J, the junction kept 4 bases outside the gene matches. The CDR3 protein is CASRDRGLTQPQHF. CDR3 nucleotides: TGTGCCAGCAGGGACAGGGGGCTGACTCAGCCCCAGCATTTT.

V is TRBV4-1 and J is TRBJ2-7, with D perhaps TRBD2 (6 bases). V lost 8 bases to trimming and J lost 4 bases, with 21 bases between them. In germline, CDR1 is MGHRA, CDR2 YSYEKL. This CDR3 region has 15 residues. The CDR3: CASSPGPAAGYEQYF. In DNA form, the CDR3 reads TGCGCCAGCTCACCGGGACCCGCGGCGGGATACGAGCAGTACTTC.

J is TRBJ1-1 and V is TRBV5-4; D may be TRBD1 (5 bases). Looked up from germline, CDR1 is SGHNT and CDR2 is YYREEE (reference sequence). The CDR3 loop spans 13 amino acids. V was shortened by 3 bases and J by 2 bases, with 8 bases between the two germline ends. CDR3 DNA: TGTGCCAGCAGCTGGGACGATAACACTGAAGCTTTCTTT. Translating gives CASSWDDNTEAFF.

J is TRBJ2-6 and V is TRBV9, with D unclear. The V gene's germline CDR1 is SGDLS and CDR2 YYNGEE. V lost 4 bases and J lost 0, with 5 bases in between. This CDR3 has 14 amino acids. This CDR3 reads CASSPSSGANVLTF. The CDR3 DNA follows: TGTGCCAGCAGCCCCAGCTCTGGGGCCAACGTCCTGACTTTC.

The chain couples TRBV6-1 to TRBJ2-5; TRBD2 aligns across 7 bases. The germline V gene encodes CDR1 MNHNS and CDR2 SASEGT. The J segment lost 5 bases and the V segment lost 6 bases, leaving 6 bases of the junction unmatched. This CDR3 comprises 13 residues. CDR3 DNA: TGTGCCAGCAGGGCTAGCGGTTTGGAGACCCAGTACTTC. Residues: CASRASGLETQYF.

The rearrangement links TRBV5-1 to TRBJ1-3; D is unresolved. Germline CDR1 reads SGHRS; CDR2 reads YFSETQ. CDR3 length equals 17 residues. V lost 4 bases, J lost 0 bases, and 17 bases lay in between. The CDR3 is CASSLLSAALSGNTIYF. The CDR3 DNA follows: TGCGCCAGCAGCCTTCTCTCGGCGGCCCTCTCTGGAAACACCATATATTTT.

The V gene is TRBV28, the J gene TRBJ2-7; a possible D gene is TRBD1 (6 bases). Between the trimmed V and J ends, which lost 7 bases and 1 base, there was a span of 11 bases. This CDR3 has 13 residues. Germline V gives CDR1 MDHEN, CDR2 SYDVKM. This CDR3 reads CASTSTGSYEQYF. CDR3 DNA sequence: TGTGCCAGCACCTCGACAGGTTCCTACGAGCAGTACTTC.

The chain employs TRBV10-3 and TRBJ1-2, with D unresolved. The CDR3 extends over 14 amino acids. Trimming took off 5 bases at V and 4 bases at J, with 14 bases between the two ends. The germline V gene has CDR1 ENHRY and CDR2 SYGVKD. In DNA form, the CDR3 reads TGTGCCATCAGTACACCTCGGCAAACCTATGGCTACACCTTC. This gives the protein CAISTPRQTYGYTF.

The chain has TRBV30 and TRBJ1-6; D is uncertain. V lost 1 base, J lost 0 bases, and 7 bases lay in between. Germline-derived CDR1 and CDR2 are GTSNPN and SVGIG (reference sequence). The CDR3 consists of 15 residues. CDR3 nucleotide sequence: TGTGCCTGGAGTGGGGGTAGCTCCTATAATTCACCCCTCCACTTT. Residues: CAWSGGSSYNSPLHF.

J is TRBJ2-7 and V is TRBV7-9, with TRBD2 identical over 16 bases. Germline CDR1 and CDR2: SEHNR and FQNEAQ (reference sequence). The trim removed 7 bases at V and 4 bases at J, leaving 4 bases unmatched. This CDR3 region has 15 residues. CDR3 sequence: CASTGLAGGRYEQYF. CDR3 DNA: TGTGCCAGCACGGGACTAGCGGGAGGGCGTTACGAGCAGTACTTC.

In this sample, this clone turned up once. The V and J genes are TRBV6-1 and TRBJ2-7; the D gene could be TRBD1 or TRBD2 (5 bases each). V lost 5 bases and J 0 bases, leaving 14 bases between the germline ends. CDR3 length: 15 amino acids. The germline V gene encodes CDR1 MNHNS and CDR2 SASEGT. DNA for the CDR3: TGTGCCAGCAGTTTGGGACCGTTGAGCTCCTACGAGCAGTACTTC. Translation gives CASSLGPLSSYEQYF.

V and J are TRBV5-6 and TRBJ2-7, with D possibly TRBD1 on 5 matching bases. CDR1 and CDR2 (germline): SGHDT, YYEEEE. The V end was cut by 4 bases, the J end by 6 bases, with 20 bases between. The CDR3 extends over 15 amino acids. The CDR3 sequence: CASSPLGAGASEQYF. The CDR3 DNA reads TGTGCCAGCAGCCCCTTAGGAGCTGGGGCATCCGAGCAGTACTTC.

This clone was recorded once. The chain uses TRBV6-5 and TRBJ1-3; D ambiguous. Germline V lookup: CDR1 MNHEY, CDR2 SVGAGI. V was pared by 6 bases and J by 2 bases, with 8 bases between. CDR3 length: 13 amino acids. As DNA, the CDR3 is TGTGCCAGCAGACAAACCGCTGGAAACACCATATATTTT. Its translation: CASRQTAGNTIYF.

The V call is TRBV7-9, the J call TRBJ1-2, with 9 nucleotides matching TRBD1. The CDR3 has 15 residues. V gave up 5 bases and J gave up 3 bases; unmatched junction bases: 7. CDR1 and CDR2 from the germline V gene are SEHNR and FQNEAQ (reference sequence). The CDR3 protein is CASSRPDRGDYGYTF. Written as DNA, the CDR3 is TGTGCCAGCAGCCGCCCGGACAGGGGCGACTATGGCTACACCTTC.

The gene calls are TRBV9 and TRBJ2-3, with a tentative D call TRBD1 (5 bases). The germline V gene has CDR1 SGDLS and CDR2 YYNGEE. V shed 4 bases and J shed 3 bases, with 9 bases lying between them. The CDR3 sequence is 13 residues long. Here the CDR3 DNA reads TGTGCCAGCAGCCCCCGACAGACAGATACGCAGTATTTT. Protein product: CASSPRQTDTQYF.